The T cell receptor beta chain described here comes from a study of T-cell reconstitution after alpha-beta-depleted transplantation in children. The length of the CDR3 is 13 residues. Trimming stripped 5 bases from V and 7 bases from J, with 12 bases between. The germline gives CDR1 SEHNR, CDR2 FQNEAQ (reference sequence). Unique molecular identifiers were used to barcode this TCRbeta library. TCRdb re-called the PCR reads with MiXCR, one entry per CDR3 protein. The profile shows approximately 640,000 distinct CDR3 sequences, around a sixth of them singletons. Of note for this clonotype: Lacking the conserved final phenylalanine or tryptophan, this CDR3 likely reflects a read error.

The sequence was obtained from a human donor who donated a stem cell graft to a child with acute myeloid leukemia. Sequencing used PBMCs from the stem cell graft donor, obtained from the stem cell graft. V usage is TRBV7-9 and J usage is TRBJ2-1; a weak D match, TRBD2 (5 bases). The CDR3 sequence: CASSPPRGNEQFS. The CDR3 region has the DNA TGTGCCAGCAGCCCTCCCAGAGGGAATGAGCAGTTCTCC.